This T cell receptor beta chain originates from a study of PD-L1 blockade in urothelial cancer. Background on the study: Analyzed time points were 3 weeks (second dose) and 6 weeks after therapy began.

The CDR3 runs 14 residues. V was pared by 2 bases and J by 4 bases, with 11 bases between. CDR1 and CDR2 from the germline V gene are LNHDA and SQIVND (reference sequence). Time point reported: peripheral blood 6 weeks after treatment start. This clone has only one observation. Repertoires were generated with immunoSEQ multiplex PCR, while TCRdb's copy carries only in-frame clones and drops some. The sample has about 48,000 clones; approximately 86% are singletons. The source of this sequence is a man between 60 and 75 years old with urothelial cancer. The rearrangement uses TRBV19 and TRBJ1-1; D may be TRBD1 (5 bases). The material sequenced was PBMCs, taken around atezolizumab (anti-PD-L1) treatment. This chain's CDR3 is CASSIRGRGTEAFF. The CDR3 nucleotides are TGTGCCAGTAGTATAAGGGGAAGGGGCACTGAAGCTTTCTTT.